These 11 T cell receptor beta chains originate from one sample sequenced in a study of low-dose radiotherapy and immunotherapy resistance in tumors. TRAV- and TRBV-specific primers, spanning alpha and beta chains, primed first-strand cDNA. TCRs were amplified for approximately 22 PCR cycles with a constant-region primer and V-primer adapter. Each CDR3 protein gets one entry after TCRdb re-called the reads with MiXCR. In the table there are roughly 90,000 distinct CDR3 sequences, roughly 19% of which are singletons. Regarding time point: after trial treatment. The treatment was: LDRT plus nivolumab, ipilimumab, low-dose cyclophosphamide and aspirin (RACIN trial). Sequenced material: PBMCs, taken after low-dose radiotherapy plus immunotherapy. The receptor source for this set is a female donor with ovarian cancer.

This clonotype was recorded many times. CDR3 loop: CASSSGDKGNYGYTF. CDR3 DNA sequence: TGTGCCAGCAGTTCGGGGGACAAGGGAAACTATGGCTACACCTTC. This sequence joins TRBV12-3 or TRBV12-4 and TRBJ1-2, with D possibly being TRBD1 (6 bases). V lost 4 bases and J lost 2, with 14 bases in between. The CDR3 is 15 residues long.

This clonotype was seen repeatedly, ten times or more. This chain links TRBV28 with TRBJ2-3, with D perhaps matching TRBD2 (6 bases). Trimming removed 3 bases at V and 4 bases at J, with 14 bases between. CDR3 length: 15 residues. Germline CDR1 is MDHEN and CDR2 is SYDVKM. The CDR3 protein is CASSLGGIGADTQYF. The DNA of the CDR3 is TGTGCCAGCAGTTTGGGGGGTATCGGGGCAGATACGCAGTATTTT.

This clonotype was detected a few times. The chain has TRBV28 and TRBJ2-7; possibly TRBD1 for D (6 bases). Germline V gene sequence: CDR1 MDHEN, CDR2 SYDVKM. This CDR3 comprises 16 residues. Trimming took 3 bases from V and 9 from J, leaving 24 bases between them. For the CDR3, the DNA is TGTGCCAGCAGTTTGTCCGGGACATCCTTTGGTGGCAGGCAGTACTTC. Its translation is CASSLSGTSFGGRQYF.

This clonotype was detected many times. The chain is built from TRBV12-3 or TRBV12-4 and TRBJ1-1, with TRBD1 identical over 8 bases. The CDR3 has 16 amino acids. V shed 4 bases, J shed 1 base, and the junction held 8 bases outside the gene matches. The CDR3 protein is CASSYRQGWGNTEAFF. The CDR3 nucleotides are TGTGCCAGCAGTTACCGACAGGGGTGGGGGAACACTGAAGCTTTCTTT.

At least ten counts were recorded for this clonotype. This chain uses TRBV20-1 with TRBJ2-7; D perhaps matches TRBD1 (5 bases). The CDR3 sequence is 12 residues long. Germline lookup yields CDR1 DFQATT and CDR2 SNEGSKA (reference sequence). V was pared by 5 bases and J by 3 bases, with 11 bases between. The CDR3 protein is CSAPGDSYEQYF. In DNA, the CDR3 is TGCAGTGCTCCGGGTGACAGCTACGAGCAGTACTTC.

This clonotype was picked up many times. The chain uses TRBV11-2 and TRBJ2-1, with 13 bases identical to TRBD2. Germline V gene lookup returns CDR1 SGHAT and CDR2 FQNNGV. The CDR3 totals 14 residues. V trimming: 5 bases; J trimming: 7 bases; junction bases outside the gene matches: 2. In DNA, the CDR3 is TGTGCCAGCAGCGGGGGACTAGCGGGGAATGAGCAGTTCTTC. Translated, it gives CASSGGLAGNEQFF.

This clonotype was recorded many times. The chain links TRBV7-6 to TRBJ1-1; TRBD1 is a possible D gene (6 bases). Trimming cost V 6 bases and J 6 bases, with 14 bases left between them. The CDR3 runs 13 residues. Germline V gives CDR1 SGHVS, CDR2 FNYEAQ. The CDR3 DNA reads as TGTGCCAGCAGTTACAGGGTGGGCGCTGAAGCTTTCTTT. Its translation: CASSYRVGAEAFF. Full variable domain (remainder filled in from reference TRBV7-6 and TRBJ1-1): GAGVSQSPRYKVTKRGQDVALRCDPISGHVSLYWYRQALGQGPEFLTYFNYEAQQDKSGLPNDRFSAERPEGSISTLTIQRTEQRDSAMYRCASSYRVGAEAFFGQGTRLTVV.

This clonotype was detected many times. The chain links TRBV21-1 to TRBJ2-3; the table's D gene call, TRBD1, was not cross checked with the DNA. TRBV21-1 is tagged as a pseudogene. The CDR3 has 18 residues. In DNA form, the CDR3 reads TGTGCCAGCAGCCCTAGACGAGACAGGGGGCAGAGCACAGATACGCAGTATTTT. As protein: CASSPRRDRGQSTDTQYF.

Note on this clonotype: One base separates it from a far larger clone, so it is likely a read error. This likely comes from a read error, as the CDR3 has no conserved phenylalanine or tryptophan at its end. The gene calls are TRBV5-8 and TRBJ2-5; 9 nucleotides align to TRBD1. This CDR3 comprises 15 residues. The germline V gene encodes CDR1 SGHTS and CDR2 YDEGEE. With V trimmed by 3 bases and J by 2 bases, 5 bases remained unmatched. The CDR3 protein is CASSSRQGVQETQYL. The CDR3 coding sequence is TGTGCCAGCAGCTCCCGACAGGGGGTACAAGAGACCCAGTACCTC.

The table lists this clonotype with many counts. CDR3 coding DNA: TGCGCCAGCAGCCAAGGCGATGGTGCGTTGAACACTGAAGCTTTCTTT. Amino acid sequence: CASSQGDGALNTEAFF. The rearrangement joins TRBV4-1 to TRBJ1-1; no firm D call. Germline CDR1 is MGHRA and CDR2 is YSYEKL. V was shortened by 1 base and J by 0 bases, with 12 bases between the two germline ends. This CDR3 has 16 amino acids.

This clonotype was seen ten or more times. The chain carries TRBV10-3 and TRBJ2-6; D remains unclear. This CDR3 is 14 amino acids long. Germline V lookup: CDR1 ENHRY, CDR2 SYGVKD. The germline V and J ends were trimmed by 8 bases and 0 bases, with 8 bases remaining between them. The DNA for the CDR3 is TGTGCCATCTTACAGCCCTCTGGGGCCAACGTCCTGACTTTC. It encodes CAILQPSGANVLTF.